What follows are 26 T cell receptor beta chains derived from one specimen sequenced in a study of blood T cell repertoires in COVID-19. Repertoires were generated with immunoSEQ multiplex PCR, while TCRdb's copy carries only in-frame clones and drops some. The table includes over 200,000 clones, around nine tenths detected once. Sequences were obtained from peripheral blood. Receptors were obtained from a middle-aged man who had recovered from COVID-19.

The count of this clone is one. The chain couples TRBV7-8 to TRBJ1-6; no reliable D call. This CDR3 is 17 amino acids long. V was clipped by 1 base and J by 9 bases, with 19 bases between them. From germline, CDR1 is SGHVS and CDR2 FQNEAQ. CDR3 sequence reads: CASSLGTGWPRVSPLHF. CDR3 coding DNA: TGTGCCAGCAGCTTAGGAACGGGGTGGCCGAGGGTTTCACCCCTCCACTTT.

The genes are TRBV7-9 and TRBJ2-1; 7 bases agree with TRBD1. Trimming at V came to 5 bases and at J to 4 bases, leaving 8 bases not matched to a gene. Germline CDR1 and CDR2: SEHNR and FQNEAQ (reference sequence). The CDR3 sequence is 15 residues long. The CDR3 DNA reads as TGTGCCAGCAGCCGGCCGGGACAGTGGTACAATGAGCAGTTCTTC. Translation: CASSRPGQWYNEQFF.

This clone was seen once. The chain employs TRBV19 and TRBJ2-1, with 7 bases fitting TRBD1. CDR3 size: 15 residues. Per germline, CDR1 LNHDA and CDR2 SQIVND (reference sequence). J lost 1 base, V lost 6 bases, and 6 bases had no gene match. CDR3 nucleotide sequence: TGTGCCAGTAGGACAGGGTATGAGTCCTACAATGAGCAGTTCTTC. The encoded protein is CASRTGYESYNEQFF. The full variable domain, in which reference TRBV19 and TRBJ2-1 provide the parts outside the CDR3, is DGGITQSPKYLFRKEGQNVTLSCEQNLNHDAMYWYRQDPGQGLRLIYYSQIVNDFQKGDIAEGYSVSREKKESFPLTVTSAQKNPTAFYLCASRTGYESYNEQFFGPGTRLTVL.

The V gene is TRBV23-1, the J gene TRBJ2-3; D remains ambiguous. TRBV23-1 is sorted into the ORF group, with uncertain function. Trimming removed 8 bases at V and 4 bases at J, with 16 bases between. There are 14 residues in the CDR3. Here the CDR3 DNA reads TGCGCCAGCGGGCAAAAGGAAGAAGCAGATACGCAGTATTTT. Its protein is CASGQKEEADTQYF.

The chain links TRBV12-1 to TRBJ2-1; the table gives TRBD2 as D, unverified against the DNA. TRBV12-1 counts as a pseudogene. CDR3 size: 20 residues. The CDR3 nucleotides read TGTGCCAGCAGCCCTAGAGTACGGACTAGCGTCGGTTTGGGTTACAATGAGCAGTTCTTC. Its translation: CASSPRVRTSVGLGYNEQFF.

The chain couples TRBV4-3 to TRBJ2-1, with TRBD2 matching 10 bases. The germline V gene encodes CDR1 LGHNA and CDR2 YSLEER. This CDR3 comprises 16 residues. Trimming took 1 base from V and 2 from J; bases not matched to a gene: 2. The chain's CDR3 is CASSQGTSGPYNEQFF. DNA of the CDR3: TGCGCCAGCAGCCAAGGGACTAGCGGCCCCTACAATGAGCAGTTCTTC.

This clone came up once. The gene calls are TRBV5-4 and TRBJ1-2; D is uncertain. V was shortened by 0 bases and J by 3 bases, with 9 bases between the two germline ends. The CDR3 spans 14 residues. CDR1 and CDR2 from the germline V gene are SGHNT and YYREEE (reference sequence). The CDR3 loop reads CASSLETSDYGYTF. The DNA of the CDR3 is TGTGCCAGCAGCTTGGAGACATCAGACTATGGCTACACCTTC.

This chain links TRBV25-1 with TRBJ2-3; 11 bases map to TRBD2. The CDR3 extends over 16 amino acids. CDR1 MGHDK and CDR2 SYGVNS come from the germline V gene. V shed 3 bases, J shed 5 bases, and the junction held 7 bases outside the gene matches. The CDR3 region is CASSEFLAGGRDTQYF. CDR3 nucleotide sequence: TGTGCCAGCAGTGAGTTCCTAGCGGGAGGCAGAGATACGCAGTATTTT.

CDR3 sequence: CAIGEDTQYF. DNA of the CDR3: TGTGCCATCGGGGAGGATACGCAGTATTTT. The genes are TRBV10-3 and TRBJ2-3, with D possibly matching TRBD2 (5 bases). The germline V and J ends were trimmed by 8 bases and 6 bases, with 6 bases remaining between them. CDR1 and CDR2 (germline): ENHRY, SYGVKD. This CDR3 comprises 10 residues.

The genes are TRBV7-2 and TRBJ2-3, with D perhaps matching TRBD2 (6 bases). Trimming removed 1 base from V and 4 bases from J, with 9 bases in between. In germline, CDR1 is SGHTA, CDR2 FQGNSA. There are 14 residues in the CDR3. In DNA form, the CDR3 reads TGTGCCAGCAGCTTAGTATGGGGGGCAGATACGCAGTATTTT. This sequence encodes CASSLVWGADTQYF.

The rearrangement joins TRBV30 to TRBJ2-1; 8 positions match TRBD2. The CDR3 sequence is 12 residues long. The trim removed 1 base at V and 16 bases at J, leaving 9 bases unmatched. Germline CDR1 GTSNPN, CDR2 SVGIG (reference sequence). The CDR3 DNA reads TGTGCCTGGAGTGAGAGCGGGGGCAGACCCTTCTTC. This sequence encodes CAWSESGGRPFF.

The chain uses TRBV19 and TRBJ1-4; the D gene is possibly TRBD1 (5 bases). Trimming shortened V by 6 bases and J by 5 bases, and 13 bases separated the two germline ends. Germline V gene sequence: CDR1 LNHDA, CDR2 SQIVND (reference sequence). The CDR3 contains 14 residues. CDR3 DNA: TGTGCCAGTAGCCATACAGGTTCAAATGAAAAACTGTTTTTT. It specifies CASSHTGSNEKLFF.

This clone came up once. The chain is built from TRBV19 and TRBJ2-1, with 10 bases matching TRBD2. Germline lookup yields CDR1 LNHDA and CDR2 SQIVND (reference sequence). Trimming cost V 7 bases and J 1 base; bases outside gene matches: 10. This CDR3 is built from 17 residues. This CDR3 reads CASKEIAGGSSYNEQFF. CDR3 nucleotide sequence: TGTGCCAGTAAGGAGATAGCGGGGGGTTCATCCTACAATGAGCAGTTCTTC. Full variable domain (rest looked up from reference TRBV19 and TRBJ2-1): DGGITQSPKYLFRKEGQNVTLSCEQNLNHDAMYWYRQDPGQGLRLIYYSQIVNDFQKGDIAEGYSVSREKKESFPLTVTSAQKNPTAFYLCASKEIAGGSSYNEQFFGPGTRLTVL.

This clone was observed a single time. CDR3 coding DNA: TGTGCCAGCAGCCAAGAAGCCAGGGGTGCTGAAGCTTTCTTT. The encoded protein is CASSQEARGAEAFF. The chain is built from TRBV14 and TRBJ1-1, with D perhaps TRBD1 (6 bases). The V end was cut by 0 bases, the J end by 6 bases, with 11 bases between. Germline CDR1 SGHDN, CDR2 FVKESK. The CDR3 extends over 14 amino acids.

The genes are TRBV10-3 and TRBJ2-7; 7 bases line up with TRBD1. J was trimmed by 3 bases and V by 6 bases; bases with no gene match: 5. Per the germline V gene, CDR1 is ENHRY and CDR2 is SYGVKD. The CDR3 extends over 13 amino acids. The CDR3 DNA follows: TGTGCCATCAGGGTCGGGACAGACTACGAGCAGTACTTC. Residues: CAIRVGTDYEQYF.

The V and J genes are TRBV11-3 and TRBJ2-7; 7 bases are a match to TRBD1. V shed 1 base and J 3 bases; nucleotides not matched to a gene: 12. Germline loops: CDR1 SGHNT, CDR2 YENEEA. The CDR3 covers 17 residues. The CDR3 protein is CASSLGGIRQGCYEQYF. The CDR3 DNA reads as TGTGCCAGCAGCTTAGGGGGAATTCGACAGGGTTGCTACGAGCAGTACTTC.

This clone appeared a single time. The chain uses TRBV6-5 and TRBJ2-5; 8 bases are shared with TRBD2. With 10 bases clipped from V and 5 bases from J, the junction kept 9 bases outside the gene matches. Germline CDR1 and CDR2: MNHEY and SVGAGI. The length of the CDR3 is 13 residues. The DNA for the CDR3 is TGTGCCACCCGGGGGGGGGCGGGTGAGACCCAGTACTTC. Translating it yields CATRGGAGETQYF.

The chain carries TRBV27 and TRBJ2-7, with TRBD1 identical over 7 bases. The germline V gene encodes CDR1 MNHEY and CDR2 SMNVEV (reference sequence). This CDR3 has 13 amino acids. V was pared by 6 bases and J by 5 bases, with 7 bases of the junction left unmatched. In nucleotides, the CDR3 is TGTGCCAGCAGGAAGGGACAGTTCAACGAGCAGTACTTC. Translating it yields CASRKGQFNEQYF.

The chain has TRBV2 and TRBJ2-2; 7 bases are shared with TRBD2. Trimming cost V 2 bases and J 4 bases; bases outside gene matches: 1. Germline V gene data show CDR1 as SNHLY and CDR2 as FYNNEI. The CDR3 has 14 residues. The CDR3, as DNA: TGTGCCAGCAGTGAAAGGACTAGCACCGGGGAGCTGTTTTTT. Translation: CASSERTSTGELFF.

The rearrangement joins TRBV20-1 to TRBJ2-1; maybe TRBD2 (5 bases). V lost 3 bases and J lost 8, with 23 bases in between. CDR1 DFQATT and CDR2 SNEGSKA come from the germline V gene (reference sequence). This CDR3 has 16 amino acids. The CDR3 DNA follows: TGCAGTGCTAGTACTAGTTCTATGCATGTGGGCGATGAGCAGTTCTTC. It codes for CSASTSSMHVGDEQFF.

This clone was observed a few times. The CDR3 region is CAWNRNSNQPQHF. CDR3 nucleotides: TGTGCCTGGAATCGTAATAGCAATCAGCCCCAGCATTTT. V usage is TRBV30 and J usage is TRBJ1-5; D gene unclear. The V gene's germline CDR1 is GTSNPN and CDR2 SVGIG (reference sequence). The CDR3 contains 13 residues. V lost 4 bases and J lost 0, with 7 bases in between. The full variable domain, in which reference TRBV30 and TRBJ1-5 provide the parts outside the CDR3, is SQTIHQWPATLVQPVGSPLSLECTVEGTSNPNLYWYRQAAGRGLQLLFYSVGIGQISSEVPQNLSASRPQDRQFILSSKKLLLSDSGFYLCAWNRNSNQPQHFGDGTRLSIL.

CDR3 amino acids: CASNPGQGGYEKLFF. Here the CDR3 DNA reads TGTGCCAGCAACCCCGGACAGGGGGGTTATGAAAAACTGTTTTTT. The chain carries TRBV6-6 and TRBJ1-4, with 10 bases identical to TRBD1. From germline, CDR1 is MNHNY and CDR2 SVGAGI (reference sequence). CDR3 size: 15 residues. Trimming at V came to 7 bases and at J to 6 bases, leaving 8 bases not matched to a gene.

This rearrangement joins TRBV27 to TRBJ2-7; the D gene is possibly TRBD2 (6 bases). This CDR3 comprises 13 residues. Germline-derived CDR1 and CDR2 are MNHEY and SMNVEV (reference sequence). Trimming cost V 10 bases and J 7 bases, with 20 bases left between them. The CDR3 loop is CATHASGEREQYF. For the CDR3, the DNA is TGTGCCACCCACGCTTCGGGAGAACGGGAGCAGTACTTC.

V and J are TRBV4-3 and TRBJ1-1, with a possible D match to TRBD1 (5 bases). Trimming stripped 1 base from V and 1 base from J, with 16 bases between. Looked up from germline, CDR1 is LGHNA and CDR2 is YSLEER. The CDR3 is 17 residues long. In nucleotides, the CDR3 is TGCGCCAGCAGCCAAGCGGAGGGGAGATTTTGGAACACTGAAGCTTTCTTT. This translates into CASSQAEGRFWNTEAFF.

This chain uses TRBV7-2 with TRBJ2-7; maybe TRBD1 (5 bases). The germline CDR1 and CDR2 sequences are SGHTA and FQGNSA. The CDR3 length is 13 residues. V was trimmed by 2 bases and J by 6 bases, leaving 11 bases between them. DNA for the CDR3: TGTGCCAGCAGCTTAAAAAGGGGTCGCGAGCAGTACTTC. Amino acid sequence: CASSLKRGREQYF.

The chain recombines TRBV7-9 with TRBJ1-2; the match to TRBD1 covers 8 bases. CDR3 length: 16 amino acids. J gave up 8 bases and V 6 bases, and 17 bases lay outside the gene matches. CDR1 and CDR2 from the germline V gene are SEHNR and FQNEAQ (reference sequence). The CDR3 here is CASSFTGTGPKEGYTF. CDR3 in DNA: TGTGCCAGCAGTTTCACCGGGACAGGTCCTAAAGAAGGCTACACCTTC.